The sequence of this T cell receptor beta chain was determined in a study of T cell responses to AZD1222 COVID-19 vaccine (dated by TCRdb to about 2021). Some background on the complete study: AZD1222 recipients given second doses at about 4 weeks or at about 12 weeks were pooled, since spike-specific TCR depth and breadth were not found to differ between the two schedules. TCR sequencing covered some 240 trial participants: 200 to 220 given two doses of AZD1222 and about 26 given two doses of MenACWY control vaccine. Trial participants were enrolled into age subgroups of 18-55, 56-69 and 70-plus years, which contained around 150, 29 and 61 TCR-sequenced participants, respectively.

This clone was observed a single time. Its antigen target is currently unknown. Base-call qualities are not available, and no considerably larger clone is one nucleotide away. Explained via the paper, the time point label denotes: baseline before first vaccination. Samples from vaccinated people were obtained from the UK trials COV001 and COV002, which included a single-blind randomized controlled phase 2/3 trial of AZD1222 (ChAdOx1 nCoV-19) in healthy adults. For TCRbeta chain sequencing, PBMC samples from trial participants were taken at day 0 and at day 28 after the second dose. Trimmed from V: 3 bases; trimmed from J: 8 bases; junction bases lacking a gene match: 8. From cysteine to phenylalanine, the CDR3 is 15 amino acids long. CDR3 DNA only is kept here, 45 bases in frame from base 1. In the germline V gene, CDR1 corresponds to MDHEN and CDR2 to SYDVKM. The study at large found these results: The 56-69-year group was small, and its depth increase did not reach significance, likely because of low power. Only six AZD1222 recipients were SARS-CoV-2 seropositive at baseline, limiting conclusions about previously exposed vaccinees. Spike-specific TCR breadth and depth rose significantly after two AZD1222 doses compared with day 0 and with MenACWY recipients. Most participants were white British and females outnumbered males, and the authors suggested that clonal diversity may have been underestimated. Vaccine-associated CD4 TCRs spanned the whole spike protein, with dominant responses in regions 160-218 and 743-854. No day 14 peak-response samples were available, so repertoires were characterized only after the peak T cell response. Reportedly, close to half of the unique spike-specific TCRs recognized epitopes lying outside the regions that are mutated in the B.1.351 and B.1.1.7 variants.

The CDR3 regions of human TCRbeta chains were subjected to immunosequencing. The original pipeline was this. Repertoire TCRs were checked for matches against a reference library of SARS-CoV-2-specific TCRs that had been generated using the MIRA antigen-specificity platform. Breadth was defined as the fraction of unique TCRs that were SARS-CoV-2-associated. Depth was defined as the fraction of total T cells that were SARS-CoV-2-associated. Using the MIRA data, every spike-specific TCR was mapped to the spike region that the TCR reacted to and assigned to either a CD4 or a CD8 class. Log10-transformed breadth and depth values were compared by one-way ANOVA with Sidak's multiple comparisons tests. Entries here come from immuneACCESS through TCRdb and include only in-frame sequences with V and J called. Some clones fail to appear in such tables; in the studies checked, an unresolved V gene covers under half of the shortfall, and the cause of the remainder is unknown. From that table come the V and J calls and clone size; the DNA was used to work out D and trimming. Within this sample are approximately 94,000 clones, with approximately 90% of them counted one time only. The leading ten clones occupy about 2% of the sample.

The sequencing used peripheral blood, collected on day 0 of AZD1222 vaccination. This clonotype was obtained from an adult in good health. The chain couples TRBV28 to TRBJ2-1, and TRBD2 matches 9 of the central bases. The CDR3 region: CASSFTAGGPDEQFF. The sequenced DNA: TGTGCCAGCAGTTTTACTGCGGGAGGGCCCGATGAGCAGTTCTTC.